This paragraph covers one T cell receptor beta chain sequence. This clonotype was seen only a few times. There is no known antigen for this receptor. At one of its ends the junction is not consistent with the germline gene, which may arise from a read error. This entry is derived from a study of T cells after yellow fever vaccination (dated by TCRdb to the late 2010s). Looking at the study overall: The SMART-Seq v4 Ultra Low Input RNA kit was used to prepare libraries from fractions with low cell numbers. To track T-cell clones before and after primary and booster YFV17D yellow fever vaccination, bulk TCR alpha and beta repertoires were sequenced longitudinally. Blood samples were taken at several timepoints before and after primary and secondary immunization, and bulk PBMC replicates and cell subsets were isolated. Two healthy male donors, one aged 18 to 30 and one aged 30 to 40 years, were included in the cohort. Study-wide conclusions, independent of this receptor: The secondary T-cell response was found to be weaker but faster than the primary response, with a peak reached on day 5 rather than on day 15. Most clones expanded after primary vaccination (almost 98% of CD4 and around 88% of CD8) were re-detected after the booster, suggesting that broad memory maintenance occurred. Computational filtering was required because FACS-sorted repertoires could contain abundant contaminating clonotypes from the bulk population. A small fraction of clonotypes appeared in both the CD4 and CD8 compartments, likely as a result of convergent recombination. Only a couple of donors were included in the study, so the extent to which the findings can be generalized is limited.

The sample's treatment or condition, from its label and the paper: live attenuated yellow fever vaccine strain. A standard Ficoll-Paque protocol was used to isolate PBMCs from peripheral blood. CD4 and CD8 T-cell fractions were isolated with Dynabeads CD4 and CD8 positive selection kits. RNA was extracted with TriZol from bulk PBMCs, CD4 and CD8 fractions, and dextramer-positive and dextramer-negative fractions. Reads for this sample came from an Illumina NovaSeq 6000. TCR cDNA was made using 5'RACE template switching, a step that added a universal primer site and unique molecular identifiers. Priming of cDNA synthesis was performed from both the TCR alpha and TCR beta constant segments. Two PCR steps were used to amplify libraries, with sample barcodes and sequencing adapters being added in the second step. Sequencing of libraries was done on Illumina HiSeq 2500 (2x100 bp) or NovaSeq (2x150 bp). In the authors' own workflow: Demultiplexing of reads and collapsing into UMI consensus sequences were performed with MIGEC, and V(D)J alignment was carried out with MiXCR. Vaccine-responding clonotypes were defined with edgeR using replicate PBMC samples, requiring FDR below 0.01 and a log2 fold change above 5 up to day 15. Bulk clonotypes were assigned CD4 or CD8 identity according to which sequenced CD4 or CD8 repertoire held them at higher abundance. TCRdb ran its own pipeline on the public reads, namely fastp trimming at Q25 and MiXCR clone calling, and kept in-frame beta chains. A single entry per CDR3 protein holds the most common genes and DNA from its merged rows. TCRdb, not the original authors, processed these V and J calls. The sample records around 120,000 distinct CDR3 sequences, roughly 15% of which are singletons. In total, the top ten clones hold roughly 47% of the sample.

Taken from the germline V gene, the CDR1 and CDR2 loops are SGDLS and YYNGEE. The CDR3 sequence holds 15 residues, the cysteine and phenylalanine included. The entry retains the CDR3 DNA only, 45 bases that are in frame from base 1. The sequence came from a man younger than 35 who received the YFV17D yellow fever vaccine. The chain is assembled from TRBV9 and TRBJ2-3, and possibly TRBD1, on 5 matching bases. The sample in question was CD8+ T cells sorted from PBMCs, obtained 5 days after the yellow fever booster vaccination. The nucleotide sequence is given as TGTGCCAGCAGCGTAGTTCAGGGCCCAACAGATACGAAGTATTTT. Its protein product is CASSVVQGPTDTKYF.